In its sample, the clone carrying this TCR beta chain was seen many times. Its target is unknown. A distinct unique molecular identifier was carried by each TCR cDNA molecule. TCRdb ran MiXCR on the 5' RACE reads and lists one entry per CDR3 protein. Of about 11,000 distinct CDR3 sequences in the sample, 5.1% were seen once. CDR3 size: 15 residues. The germline gives CDR1 LGHNA, CDR2 YNFKEQ. The V gene lost 0 bases and the J gene lost 4 bases, with 10 bases spanning the gap. This entry belongs to a study of spatial heterogeneity in lung cancer. Study at large: Every unique TCR and UMI combination, on average, appeared more than ten times in raw reads. Study observations and caveats: Sequencing reached an estimated coverage of tumor T cells that was only 5.5% to 7% for alpha chains and roughly 12% for beta chains. Expanded intratumoral alpha and beta TCR counts tracked tumor mutation counts.

Time point specified: sample taken at primary tumor resection. The study sequenced unsorted whole RNA from tumor, nontumor lung or frozen PBMC. This TCR derives from a male donor with early-stage non-small cell lung cancer. The input for sequencing was lung tumor tissue, taken at surgery. The rearrangement joins TRBV4-2 to TRBJ2-4; D call uncertain. CDR3 bases: TGTGCCAGCAGCCAAGATCGTGGGGATAAAAACATTCAGTACTTC. This gives the protein CASSQDRGDKNIQYF.